This T cell receptor (beta chain) was observed in a study of cytomegalovirus exposure and HLA in healthy donors. Findings and caveats of the study: Later work associated roughly 17,000 TCR beta sequences with HLA alleles at 0.05 false discovery rate.

Turning to this clone: Its antigen remains unknown.

PCR used 60 Vbeta primers and 13 Jbeta primers. The repertoire was sequenced with immunoSEQ multiplex PCR; TCRdb's copy has only in-frame clones and lacks some. The repertoire holds 200,000 or so clones, over 80% seen once, with more than 0.6% in the top ten. In germline, CDR1 is MNHNY, CDR2 SVGAGI (reference sequence). This CDR3 is built from 16 residues. J lost 3 bases, V lost 7 bases, and 15 bases had no gene match. This clonotype originated in a boy younger than 10 in good health and CMV-seronegative. The chain links TRBV6-6 to TRBJ2-7, with 7 bases that match TRBD1. Specimen: PBMCs. CDR3 nucleotides: TGTGCCAGCATTACTGACCAATGGGGACAGAACTACGAGCAGTACTTC. Translated: CASITDQWGQNYEQYF.